This TCR beta chain was documented in a study of blood T cell repertoires in COVID-19. Trimming cost V 3 bases and J 2 bases, with 19 bases left between them. The V gene's germline CDR1 is KGHSH and CDR2 LQKENI. The CDR3 consists of 17 residues. Participants, about 18 to 95 years old, spanned around 25 US areas. The method was immunoSEQ multiplex PCR; TCRdb's version includes in-frame clones alone and lacks a portion of them. The sample has 250,000 to 300,000 clones, about 86% seen once. The specimen was PBMCs or T cells enriched from blood (not recorded which). The receptor comes from a man aged 50 or older who had recovered from COVID-19. This chain uses TRBV18 with TRBJ1-1, with a possible D match to TRBD1 (5 bases). CDR3 sequence: CASSPRVGVKQNTEAFF. Written as DNA, the CDR3 is TGTGCCAGCTCACCCCGAGTAGGGGTAAAGCAAAACACTGAAGCTTTCTTT.